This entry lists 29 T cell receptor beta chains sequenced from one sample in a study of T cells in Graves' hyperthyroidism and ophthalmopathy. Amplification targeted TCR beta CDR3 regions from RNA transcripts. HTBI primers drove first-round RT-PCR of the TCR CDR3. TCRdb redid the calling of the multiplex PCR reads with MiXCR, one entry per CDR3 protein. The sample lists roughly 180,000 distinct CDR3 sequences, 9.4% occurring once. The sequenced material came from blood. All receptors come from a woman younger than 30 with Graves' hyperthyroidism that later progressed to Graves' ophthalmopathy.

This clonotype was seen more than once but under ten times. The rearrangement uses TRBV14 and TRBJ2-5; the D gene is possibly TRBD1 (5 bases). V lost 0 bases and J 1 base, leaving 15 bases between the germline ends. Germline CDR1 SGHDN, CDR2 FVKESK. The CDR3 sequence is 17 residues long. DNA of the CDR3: TGTGCCAGCAGCCAAGATCGTCTAGGGGATTTCCAAGAGACCCAGTACTTC. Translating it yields CASSQDRLGDFQETQYF.

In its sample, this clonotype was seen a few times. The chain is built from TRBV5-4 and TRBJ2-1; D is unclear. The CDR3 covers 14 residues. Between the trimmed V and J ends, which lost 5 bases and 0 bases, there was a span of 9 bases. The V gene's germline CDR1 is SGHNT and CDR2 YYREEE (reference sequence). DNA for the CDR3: TGTGCCAGCAGTCAAAAGAGCTCCTACAATGAGCAGTTCTTC. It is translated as CASSQKSSYNEQFF.

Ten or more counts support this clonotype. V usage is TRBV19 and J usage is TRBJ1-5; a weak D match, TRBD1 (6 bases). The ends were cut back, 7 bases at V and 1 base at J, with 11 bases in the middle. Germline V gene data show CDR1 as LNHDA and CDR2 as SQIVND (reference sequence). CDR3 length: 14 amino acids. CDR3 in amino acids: CASKHRESNQPQHF. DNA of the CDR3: TGTGCCAGTAAGCACAGGGAGAGCAATCAGCCCCAGCATTTT.

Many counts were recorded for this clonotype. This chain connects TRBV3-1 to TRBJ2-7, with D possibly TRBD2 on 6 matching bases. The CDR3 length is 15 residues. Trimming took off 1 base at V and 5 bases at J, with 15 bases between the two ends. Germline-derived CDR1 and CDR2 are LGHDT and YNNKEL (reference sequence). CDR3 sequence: CASSQVWQEGNEQYF. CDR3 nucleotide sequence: TGTGCCAGCAGCCAAGTTTGGCAGGAGGGGAACGAGCAGTACTTC.

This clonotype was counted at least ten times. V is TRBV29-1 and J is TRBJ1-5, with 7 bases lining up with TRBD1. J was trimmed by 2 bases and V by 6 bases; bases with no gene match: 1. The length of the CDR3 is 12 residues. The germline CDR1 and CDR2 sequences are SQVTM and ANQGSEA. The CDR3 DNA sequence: TGCAGCGTAGGACAGGGCAATCAGCCCCAGCATTTT. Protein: CSVGQGNQPQHF.

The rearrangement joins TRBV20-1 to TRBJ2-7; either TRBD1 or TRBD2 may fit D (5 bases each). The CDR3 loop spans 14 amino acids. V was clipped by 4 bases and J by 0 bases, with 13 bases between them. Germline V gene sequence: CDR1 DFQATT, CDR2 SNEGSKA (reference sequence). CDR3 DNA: TGCAGTGCTATCCGGGACCCAAGCTCCTACGAGCAGTACTTC. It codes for CSAIRDPSSYEQYF.

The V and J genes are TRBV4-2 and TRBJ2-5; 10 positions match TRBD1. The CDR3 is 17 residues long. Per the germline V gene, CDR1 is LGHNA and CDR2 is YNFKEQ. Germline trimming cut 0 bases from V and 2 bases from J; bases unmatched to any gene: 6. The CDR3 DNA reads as TGTGCCAGCAGCCAAGAGGCCGGGACAGGGGTACAAGAGACCCAGTACTTC. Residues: CASSQEAGTGVQETQYF.

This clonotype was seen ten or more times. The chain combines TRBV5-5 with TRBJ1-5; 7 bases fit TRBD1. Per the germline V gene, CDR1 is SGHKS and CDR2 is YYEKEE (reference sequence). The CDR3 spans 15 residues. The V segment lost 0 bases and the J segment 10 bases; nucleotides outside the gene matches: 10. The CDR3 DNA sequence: TGTGCCAGCAGCTTGGCCTCTTCAGCAGGGGGACCCCAGCATTTT. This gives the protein CASSLASSAGGPQHF. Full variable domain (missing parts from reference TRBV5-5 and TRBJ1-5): DAGVTQSPTHLIKTRGQQVTLRCSPISGHKSVSWYQQVLGQGPQFIFQYYEKEERGRGNFPDRFSARQFPNYSSELNVNALLLGDSALYLCASSLASSAGGPQHFGDGTRLSIL.

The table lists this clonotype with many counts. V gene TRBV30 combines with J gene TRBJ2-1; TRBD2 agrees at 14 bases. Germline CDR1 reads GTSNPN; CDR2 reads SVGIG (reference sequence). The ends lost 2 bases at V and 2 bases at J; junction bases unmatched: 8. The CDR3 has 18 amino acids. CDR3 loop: CAWSTGTSGGNTYNEQFF. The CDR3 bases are TGTGCCTGGAGTACTGGGACTAGCGGGGGCAATACCTACAATGAGCAGTTCTTC.

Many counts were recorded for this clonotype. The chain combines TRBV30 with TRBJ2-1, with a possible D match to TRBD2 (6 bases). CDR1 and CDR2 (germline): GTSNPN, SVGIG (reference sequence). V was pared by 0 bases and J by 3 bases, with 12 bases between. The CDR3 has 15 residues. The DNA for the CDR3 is TGTGCCTGGAGTGTGGATAGCGGCTACTACAATGAGCAGTTCTTC. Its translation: CAWSVDSGYYNEQFF.

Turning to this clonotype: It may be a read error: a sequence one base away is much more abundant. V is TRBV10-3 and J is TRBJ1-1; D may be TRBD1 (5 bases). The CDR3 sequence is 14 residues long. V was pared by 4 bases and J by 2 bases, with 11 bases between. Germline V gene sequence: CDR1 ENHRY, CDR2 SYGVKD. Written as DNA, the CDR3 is TGTGCCATCAGTGGACGGGGCCTTAACACTGAAGCTTTCTTT. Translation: CAISGRGLNTEAFF.

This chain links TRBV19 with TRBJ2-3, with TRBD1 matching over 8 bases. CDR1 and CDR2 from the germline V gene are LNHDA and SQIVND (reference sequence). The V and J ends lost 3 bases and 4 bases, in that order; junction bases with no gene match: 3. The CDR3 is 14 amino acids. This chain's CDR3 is CASSILQGADTQYF. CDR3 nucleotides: TGTGCCAGTAGTATTCTACAGGGGGCAGATACGCAGTATTTT.

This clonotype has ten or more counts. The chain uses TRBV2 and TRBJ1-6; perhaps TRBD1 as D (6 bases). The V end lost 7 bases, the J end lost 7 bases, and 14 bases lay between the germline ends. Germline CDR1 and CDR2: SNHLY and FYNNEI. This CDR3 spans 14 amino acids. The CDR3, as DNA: TGTGCCAGCAAGGAGCGGCAGGGGAATTCACCCCTCCACTTT. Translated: CASKERQGNSPLHF.

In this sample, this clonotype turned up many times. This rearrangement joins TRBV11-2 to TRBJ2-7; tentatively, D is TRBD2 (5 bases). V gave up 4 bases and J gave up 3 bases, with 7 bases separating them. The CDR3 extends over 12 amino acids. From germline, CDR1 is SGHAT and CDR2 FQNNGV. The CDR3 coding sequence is TGTGCCAGCAGCTCGGGATACTACGAGCAGTACTTC. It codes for CASSSGYYEQYF.

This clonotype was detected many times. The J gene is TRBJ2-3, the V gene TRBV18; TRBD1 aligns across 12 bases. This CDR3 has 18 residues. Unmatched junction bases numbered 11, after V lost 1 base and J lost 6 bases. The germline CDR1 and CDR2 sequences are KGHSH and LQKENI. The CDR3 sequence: CASSPRATGTGGVDTQYF. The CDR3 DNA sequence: TGTGCCAGCTCACCACGGGCAACCGGGACAGGGGGCGTCGATACGCAGTATTTT.

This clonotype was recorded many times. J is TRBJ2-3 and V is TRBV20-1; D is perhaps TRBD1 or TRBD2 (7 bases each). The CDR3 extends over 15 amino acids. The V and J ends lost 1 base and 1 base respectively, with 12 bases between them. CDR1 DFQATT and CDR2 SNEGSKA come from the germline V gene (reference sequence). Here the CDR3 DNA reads TGCAGTGCTAGAGGTCAGGGGGGGGGCACAGATACGCAGTATTTT. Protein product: CSARGQGGGTDTQYF.

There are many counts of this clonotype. This CDR3 reads CSAMGARANTEAFF. The DNA of the CDR3 is TGCAGTGCTATGGGGGCCCGAGCGAACACTGAAGCTTTCTTT. The gene calls are TRBV20-1 and TRBJ1-1, with TRBD1 as a possible D gene (6 bases). Per germline, CDR1 DFQATT and CDR2 SNEGSKA (reference sequence). CDR3 length equals 14 residues. Between the trimmed V and J ends, which lost 4 bases and 1 base, there was a span of 13 bases.

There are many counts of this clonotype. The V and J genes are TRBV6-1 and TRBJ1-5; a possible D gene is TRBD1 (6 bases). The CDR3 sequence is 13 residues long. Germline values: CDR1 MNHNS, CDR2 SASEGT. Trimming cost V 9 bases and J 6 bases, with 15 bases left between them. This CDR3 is CASRGGLSQPQHF. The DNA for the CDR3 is TGTGCCAGTAGGGGGGGGCTTAGTCAGCCCCAGCATTTT.

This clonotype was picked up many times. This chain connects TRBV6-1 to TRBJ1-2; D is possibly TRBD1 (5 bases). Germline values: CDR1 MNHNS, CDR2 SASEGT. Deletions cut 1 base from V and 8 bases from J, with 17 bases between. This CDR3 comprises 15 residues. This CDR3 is CASSEGQGGLYGYTF. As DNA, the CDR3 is TGTGCCAGCAGTGAAGGCCAGGGTGGGCTATACGGCTACACCTTC.

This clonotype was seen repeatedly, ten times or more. The CDR3 nucleotides read TGTGCCAGCAGTTTATTAACTAGCGGGGGGACTTCTAGGAATGAGCAGTTCTTC. Amino acid sequence: CASSLLTSGGTSRNEQFF. This rearrangement joins TRBV27 to TRBJ2-1; 12 nucleotides match TRBD2. Trimming took 1 base from V and 7 from J; bases not matched to a gene: 11. Per germline, CDR1 MNHEY and CDR2 SMNVEV (reference sequence). There are 18 residues in the CDR3.

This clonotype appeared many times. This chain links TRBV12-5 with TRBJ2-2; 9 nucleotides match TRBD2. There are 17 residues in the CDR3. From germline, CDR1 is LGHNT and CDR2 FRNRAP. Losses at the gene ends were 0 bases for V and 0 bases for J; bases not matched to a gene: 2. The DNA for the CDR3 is TGTGCTAGTGGTTTGGTACGCGGGGGGGCGAACACCGGGGAGCTGTTTTTT. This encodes CASGLVRGGANTGELFF.

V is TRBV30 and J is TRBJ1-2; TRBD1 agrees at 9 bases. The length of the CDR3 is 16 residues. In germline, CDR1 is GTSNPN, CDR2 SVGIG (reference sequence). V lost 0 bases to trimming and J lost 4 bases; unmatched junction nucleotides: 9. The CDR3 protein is CAWSVWAGTGSYGYTF. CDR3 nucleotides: TGTGCCTGGAGTGTATGGGCCGGGACAGGGAGCTATGGCTACACCTTC.

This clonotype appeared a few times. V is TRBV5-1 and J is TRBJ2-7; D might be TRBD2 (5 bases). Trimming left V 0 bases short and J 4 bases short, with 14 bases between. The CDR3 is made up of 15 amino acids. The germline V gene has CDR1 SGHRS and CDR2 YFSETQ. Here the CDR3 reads CASSLDAGSFYEQYF. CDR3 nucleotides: TGCGCCAGCAGCTTGGATGCGGGCTCCTTTTACGAGCAGTACTTC.

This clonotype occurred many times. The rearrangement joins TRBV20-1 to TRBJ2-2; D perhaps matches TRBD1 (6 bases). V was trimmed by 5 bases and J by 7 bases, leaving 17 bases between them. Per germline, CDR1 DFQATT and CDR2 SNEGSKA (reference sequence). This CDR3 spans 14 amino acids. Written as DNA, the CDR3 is TGCAGTGCTCGCGTACAGGGTACCGGCGGGGAGCTGTTTTTT. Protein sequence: CSARVQGTGGELFF.

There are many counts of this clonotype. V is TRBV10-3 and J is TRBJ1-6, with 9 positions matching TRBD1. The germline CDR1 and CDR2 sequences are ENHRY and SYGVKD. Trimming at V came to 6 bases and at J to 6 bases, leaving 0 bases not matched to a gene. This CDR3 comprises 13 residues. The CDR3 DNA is TGTGCCATCAGGGGACAGGGTAATTCACCCCTCCACTTT. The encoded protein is CAIRGQGNSPLHF.

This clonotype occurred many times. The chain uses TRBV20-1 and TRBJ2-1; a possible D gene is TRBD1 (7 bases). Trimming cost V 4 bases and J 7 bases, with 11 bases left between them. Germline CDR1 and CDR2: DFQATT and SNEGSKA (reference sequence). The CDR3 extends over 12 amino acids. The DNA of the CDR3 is TGCAGTGCTACGACAGGGAGGAATGAGCAGTTCTTC. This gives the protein CSATTGRNEQFF.

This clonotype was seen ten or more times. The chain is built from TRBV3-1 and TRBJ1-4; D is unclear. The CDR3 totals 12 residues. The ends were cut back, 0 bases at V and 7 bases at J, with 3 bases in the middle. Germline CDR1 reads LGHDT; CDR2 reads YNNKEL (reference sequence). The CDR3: CASSQDTEKLFF. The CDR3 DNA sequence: TGTGCCAGCAGCCAAGACACTGAAAAACTGTTTTTT.

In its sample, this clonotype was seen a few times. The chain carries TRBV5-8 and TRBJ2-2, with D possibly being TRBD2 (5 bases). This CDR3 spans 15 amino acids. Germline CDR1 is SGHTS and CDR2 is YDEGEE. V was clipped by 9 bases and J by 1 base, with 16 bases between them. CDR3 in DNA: TGTGCCACCTCACTAGAGAGGAGGAACACCGGGGAGCTGTTTTTT. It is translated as CATSLERRNTGELFF.

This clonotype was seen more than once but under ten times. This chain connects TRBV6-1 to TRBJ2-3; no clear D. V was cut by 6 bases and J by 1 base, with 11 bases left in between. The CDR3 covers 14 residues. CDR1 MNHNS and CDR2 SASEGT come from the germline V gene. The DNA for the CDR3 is TGTGCCAGCAGCGTGGTACAGCGCACAGATACGCAGTATTTT. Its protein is CASSVVQRTDTQYF.